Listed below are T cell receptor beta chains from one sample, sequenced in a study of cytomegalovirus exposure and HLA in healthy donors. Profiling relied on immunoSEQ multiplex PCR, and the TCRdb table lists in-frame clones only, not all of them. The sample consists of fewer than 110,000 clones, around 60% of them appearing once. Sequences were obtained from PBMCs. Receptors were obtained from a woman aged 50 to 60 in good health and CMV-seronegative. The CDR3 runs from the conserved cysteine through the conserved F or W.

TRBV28,CASRPTGTGSYGYTF
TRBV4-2,CASSQEASGSYLTQYF
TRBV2,CASSGGGNQPQHF
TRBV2,CASRVRTSGETQYF
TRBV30,CAWNRGASEQYF
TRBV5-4,CASSFAGTEAFF
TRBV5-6,CASSPQGQGIQPQHF
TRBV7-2,CASSLEPGGFYEQYF
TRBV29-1,CSVEDVVRTGTEAFF
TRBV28,CASSGTSGSIPAVEQYF
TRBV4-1,CASSLIQNPGQGSPHAYEQYF
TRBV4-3,CASSRGSSGAYEQYF
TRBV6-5,CASSAGTGVYNEQFF
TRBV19,CASHDWTGGNTGELFF
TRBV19,CASSMTESGELFF
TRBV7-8,CASSSTTGKYGYTF
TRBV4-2,CASSQEAGVRGYTF
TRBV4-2,CASSHDRGGYAF
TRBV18,CASSVREMANEQYF
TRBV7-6,CASSLFGFRRGEGYNEQFF
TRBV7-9,CASSLVGGSHETQYF
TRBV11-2,CASSPEVTGTETQYF
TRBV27,CATERQGIPDTQYF
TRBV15,CATSRDLTKRETQYF
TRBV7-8,CASSQIAGGEYEQYF
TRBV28,CASSTSNTDTQYF
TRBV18,CASSQGGNSPLHF
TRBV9,CASSPKLGAAEYNEQFF